Listed below are T cell receptor beta chains from one sample, sequenced in a study of T-cell reconstitution after alpha-beta-depleted transplantation in children. TCRdb fed the PCR reads into MiXCR, producing one record per CDR3 protein. This table holds under 250,000 distinct CDR3 sequences, about 7% found once. The sample consisted of PBMCs, taken before TCRalphabeta/CD19-depleted stem cell transplant. Receptor source: a boy younger than 10 with acute lymphoblastic leukemia, due to receive a stem cell transplant. Each CDR3 is given with its conserved first and last residue. Fields, in order: J gene, clone size, V gene, D gene, CDR3 protein, CDR3 DNA. D genes are given only for firm matches. Size tells how often a clone was seen (once, few, many) or the class of an expanded clone, and some rows leave it out.

j_call: TRBJ2-5; clone_size: .; v_call: TRBV20-1; d_call: .; cdr3_aa: CSARGQGGQETQYF; cdr3_nt: TGCAGTGCTAGAGGACAGGGAGGACAAGAGACCCAGTACTTC
j_call: TRBJ1-1; clone_size: many; v_call: TRBV4-3; d_call: .; cdr3_aa: CASSQGSTVNTEAFF; cdr3_nt: TGCGCCAGCAGCCAAGGGTCGACGGTGAACACTGAAGCTTTCTTT
j_call: TRBJ2-1; clone_size: .; v_call: TRBV4-3; d_call: TRBD2; cdr3_aa: CASSQSGPLAGGNEQFF; cdr3_nt: TGCGCCAGCAGCCAATCAGGGCCGCTAGCGGGGGGGAATGAGCAGTTCTTC
j_call: TRBJ2-5; clone_size: .; v_call: TRBV25-1; d_call: .; cdr3_aa: CASSDLETQYF; cdr3_nt: TGTGCCAGCAGTGACCTAGAGACCCAGTACTTC
j_call: TRBJ2-7; clone_size: few; v_call: TRBV7-2; d_call: .; cdr3_aa: CASSLGQAFYEQYF; cdr3_nt: TGTGCCAGCAGCTTAGGACAGGCCTTCTACGAGCAGTACTTC
j_call: TRBJ1-5; clone_size: many; v_call: TRBV15; d_call: .; cdr3_aa: CATSRETEGQPQHF; cdr3_nt: TGTGCCACCAGCAGAGAAACAGAGGGTCAGCCCCAGCATTTT
j_call: TRBJ2-2; clone_size: many; v_call: TRBV20-1; d_call: .; cdr3_aa: CSAMWGFTGELFF; cdr3_nt: TGCAGTGCTATGTGGGGATTCACCGGGGAGCTGTTTTTT
j_call: TRBJ1-2; clone_size: many; v_call: TRBV7-2; d_call: .; cdr3_aa: CASSIGLPYYGYTF; cdr3_nt: TGTGCCAGCAGCATCGGGCTTCCCTACTATGGCTACACCTTC
j_call: TRBJ1-5; clone_size: many; v_call: TRBV5-1; d_call: .; cdr3_aa: CASSLERGQPQHF; cdr3_nt: TGCGCCAGCAGCTTGGAAAGGGGTCAGCCCCAGCATTTT
j_call: TRBJ2-1; clone_size: many; v_call: TRBV29-1; d_call: TRBD2; cdr3_aa: CSATGTTNEQFF; cdr3_nt: TGCAGCGCTACCGGGACTACCAATGAGCAGTTCTTC
j_call: TRBJ2-2; clone_size: many; v_call: TRBV29-1; d_call: TRBD1; cdr3_aa: CSVVQGAIGELFF; cdr3_nt: TGCAGCGTTGTTCAGGGGGCGATCGGGGAGCTGTTTTTT
j_call: TRBJ1-1; clone_size: .; v_call: TRBV9; d_call: TRBD1; cdr3_aa: CASSSGGGRRSEAFF; cdr3_nt: TGTGCCAGCAGCTCAGGGGGGGGGCGTCGATCTGAAGCTTTCTTT
j_call: TRBJ1-3; clone_size: .; v_call: TRBV18; d_call: .; cdr3_aa: CASSTEQVSGNTIYF; cdr3_nt: TGTGCCAGCTCAACCGAACAGGTTTCTGGAAACACCATATATTTT
j_call: TRBJ2-5; clone_size: .; v_call: TRBV5-1; d_call: TRBD2; cdr3_aa: CASSAGLAEETQYF; cdr3_nt: TGCGCCAGCAGCGCCGGACTAGCGGAAGAGACCCAGTACTTC
j_call: TRBJ2-7; clone_size: many; v_call: TRBV20-1; d_call: TRBD1; cdr3_aa: CSARGTGKYEQYF; cdr3_nt: TGCAGTGCTCGCGGGACAGGGAAGTACGAGCAGTACTTC
j_call: TRBJ2-7; clone_size: many; v_call: TRBV4-3; d_call: .; cdr3_aa: CASSQSKNREQYF; cdr3_nt: TGCGCCAGCAGCCAATCGAAAAACCGCGAGCAGTACTTC
j_call: TRBJ1-1; clone_size: many; v_call: TRBV7-9; d_call: TRBD1; cdr3_aa: CASSYKGQKAFF; cdr3_nt: TGTGCCAGCAGCTATAAGGGACAGAAAGCTTTCTTT
j_call: TRBJ2-3; clone_size: few; v_call: TRBV20-1; d_call: .; cdr3_aa: CSASKREYTDTQYF; cdr3_nt: TGCAGTGCTAGTAAACGGGAATACACAGATACGCAGTATTTT
j_call: TRBJ2-5; clone_size: few; v_call: TRBV7-2; d_call: TRBD1; cdr3_aa: CASSLVLGQGQETQYF; cdr3_nt: TGTGCCAGCAGCTTAGTTCTGGGACAGGGTCAAGAGACCCAGTACTTC
j_call: TRBJ1-2; clone_size: many; v_call: TRBV7-9; d_call: .; cdr3_aa: CASSLAPTTRREGGYTF; cdr3_nt: TGTGCCAGCAGCTTAGCACCCACGACGCGCAGGGAAGGAGGCTACACCTTC
j_call: TRBJ2-2; clone_size: many; v_call: TRBV12-3/TRBV12-4; d_call: .; cdr3_aa: CASSSRYGERKGGELFF; cdr3_nt: TGTGCCAGCAGTTCACGATATGGGGAAAGGAAAGGCGGGGAGCTGTTTTTT
j_call: TRBJ2-2; clone_size: .; v_call: TRBV7-9; d_call: TRBD1; cdr3_aa: CASSTSTGGPGELFF; cdr3_nt: TGTGCCAGCAGCACATCCACAGGGGGCCCCGGGGAGCTGTTTTTT
j_call: TRBJ2-1; clone_size: many; v_call: TRBV5-6; d_call: .; cdr3_aa: CASSLRARTIYNEQFF; cdr3_nt: TGTGCCAGCAGCTTGAGGGCCCGCACGATATACAATGAGCAGTTCTTC
j_call: TRBJ2-7; clone_size: many; v_call: TRBV29-1; d_call: .; cdr3_aa: CSVGEVSYEQYF; cdr3_nt: TGCAGCGTTGGGGAGGTTAGTTACGAGCAGTACTTC
j_call: TRBJ1-4; clone_size: many; v_call: TRBV6-2/TRBV6-3; d_call: .; cdr3_aa: CASSYDEKLFF; cdr3_nt: TGTGCCAGCAGTTACGATGAAAAACTGTTTTTT
j_call: TRBJ2-3; clone_size: many; v_call: TRBV6-2/TRBV6-3; d_call: .; cdr3_aa: CASSEGYILAAQYF; cdr3_nt: TGTGCCAGCAGTGAGGGTTATATACTAGCAGCGCAGTATTTT
j_call: TRBJ1-5; clone_size: .; v_call: TRBV30; d_call: TRBD1; cdr3_aa: CAWEAGGQPQHF; cdr3_nt: TGTGCCTGGGAGGCAGGGGGTCAGCCCCAGCATTTT
j_call: TRBJ2-1; clone_size: many; v_call: TRBV6-2/TRBV6-3; d_call: TRBD1; cdr3_aa: CASSETGGRHEQFF; cdr3_nt: TGTGCCAGCAGCGAGACAGGGGGTCGCCATGAGCAGTTCTTC